This TCR beta chain was profiled in a study of CD8+ T cells in alopecia areata. Indicated treatment: oral pan-JAK inhibitor, 5-10 mg twice daily. Alopecia areata patients provided lesional scalp punch biopsies and peripheral blood. Cell sorting was applied to PBMCs, and CD4+ and CD8+ T cells were collected. The CDR3 sequence is 15 residues long. Trimming shortened V by 0 bases and J by 7 bases, and 13 bases separated the two germline ends. Per germline, CDR1 ENHRY and CDR2 SYGVKD. Once RNA had been extracted, it was reverse transcribed into cDNA to act as the sequencing template. Produced via immunoSEQ multiplex PCR; TCRdb's table is partial and in-frame only. The table includes about 190,000 clones, approximately 67% detected once.

The V call is TRBV10-3, the J call TRBJ2-1; the D call may be TRBD1 or TRBD2 (5 bases each). The source material was CD4+ T cells sorted from blood, sampled between weeks 47 and 50, from a patient treated with tofacitinib. The sequence derives from a human donor with alopecia areata. The CDR3 protein is CAISESRDPGNEQFF. DNA for the CDR3: TGTGCCATCAGTGAGTCCCGGGATCCAGGGAATGAGCAGTTCTTC.